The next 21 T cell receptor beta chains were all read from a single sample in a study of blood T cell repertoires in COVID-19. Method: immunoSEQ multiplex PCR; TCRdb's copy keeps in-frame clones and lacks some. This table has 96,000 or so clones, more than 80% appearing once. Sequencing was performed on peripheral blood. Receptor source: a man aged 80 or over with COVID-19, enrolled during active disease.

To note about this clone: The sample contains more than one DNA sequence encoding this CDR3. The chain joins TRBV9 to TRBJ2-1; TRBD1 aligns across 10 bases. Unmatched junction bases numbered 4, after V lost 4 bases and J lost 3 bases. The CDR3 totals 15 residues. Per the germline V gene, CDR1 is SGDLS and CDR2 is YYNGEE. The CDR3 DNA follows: TGTGCCAGCAGCCCCGGACAGGGGGGCTACAATGAGCAGTTCTTC. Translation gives CASSPGQGGYNEQFF. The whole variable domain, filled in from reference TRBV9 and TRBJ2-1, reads DSGVTQTPKHLITATGQRVTLRCSPRSGDLSVYWYQQSLDQGLQFLIQYYNGEERAKGNILERFSAQQFPDLHSELNLSSLELGDSALYFCASSPGQGGYNEQFFGPGTRLTVL.

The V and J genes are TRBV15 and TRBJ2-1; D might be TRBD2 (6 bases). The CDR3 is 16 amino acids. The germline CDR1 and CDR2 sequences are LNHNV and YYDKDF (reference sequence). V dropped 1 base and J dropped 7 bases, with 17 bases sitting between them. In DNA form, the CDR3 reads TGTGCCACCAGCAGAGTGTCTCTCGGGGGATGGAATGAGCAGTTCTTC. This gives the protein CATSRVSLGGWNEQFF.

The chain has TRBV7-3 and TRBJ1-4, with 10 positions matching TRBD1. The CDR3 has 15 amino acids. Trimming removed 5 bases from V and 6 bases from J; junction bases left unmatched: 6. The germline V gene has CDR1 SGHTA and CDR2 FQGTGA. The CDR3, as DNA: TGTGCCAGCAGCCCCCGAGGACAGGGGGATGAAAAACTGTTTTTT. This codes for CASSPRGQGDEKLFF. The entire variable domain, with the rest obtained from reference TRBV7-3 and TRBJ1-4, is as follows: GAGVSQTPSNKVTEKGKYVELRCDPISGHTALYWYRQSLGQGPEFLIYFQGTGAADDSGLPNDRFFAVRPEGSVSTLKIQRTERGDSAVYLCASSPRGQGDEKLFFGSGTQLSVL.

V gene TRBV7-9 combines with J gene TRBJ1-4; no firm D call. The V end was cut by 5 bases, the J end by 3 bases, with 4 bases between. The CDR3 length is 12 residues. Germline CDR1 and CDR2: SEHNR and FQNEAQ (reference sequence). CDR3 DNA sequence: TGTGCCAGCAGCCCAGCTAATGAAAAACTGTTTTTT. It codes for CASSPANEKLFF. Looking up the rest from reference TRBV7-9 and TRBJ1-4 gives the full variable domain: DTGVSQNPRHKITKRGQNVTFRCDPISEHNRLYWYRQTLGQGPEFLTYFQNEAQLEKSRLLSDRFSAERPKGSFSTLEIQRTEQGDSAMYLCASSPANEKLFFGSGTQLSVL.

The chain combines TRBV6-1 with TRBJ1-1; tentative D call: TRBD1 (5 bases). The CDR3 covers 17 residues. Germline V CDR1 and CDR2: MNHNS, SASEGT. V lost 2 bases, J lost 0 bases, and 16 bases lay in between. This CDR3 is CASSELTGPFMNTEAFF. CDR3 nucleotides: TGTGCCAGCAGTGAACTCACAGGCCCATTCATGAACACTGAAGCTTTCTTT.

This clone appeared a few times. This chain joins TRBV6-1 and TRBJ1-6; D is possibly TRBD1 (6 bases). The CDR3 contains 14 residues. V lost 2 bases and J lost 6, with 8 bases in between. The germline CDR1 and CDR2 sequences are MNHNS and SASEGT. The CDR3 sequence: CASSESRGNSPLHF. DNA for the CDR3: TGTGCCAGCAGTGAATCCAGGGGTAATTCACCCCTCCACTTT.

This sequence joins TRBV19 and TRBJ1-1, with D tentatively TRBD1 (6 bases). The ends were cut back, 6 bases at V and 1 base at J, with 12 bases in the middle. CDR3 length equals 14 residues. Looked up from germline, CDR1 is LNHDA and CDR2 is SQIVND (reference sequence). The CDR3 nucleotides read TGTGCCAGTAGGGACAGCCTCTCGAACACTGAAGCTTTCTTT. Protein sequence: CASRDSLSNTEAFF.

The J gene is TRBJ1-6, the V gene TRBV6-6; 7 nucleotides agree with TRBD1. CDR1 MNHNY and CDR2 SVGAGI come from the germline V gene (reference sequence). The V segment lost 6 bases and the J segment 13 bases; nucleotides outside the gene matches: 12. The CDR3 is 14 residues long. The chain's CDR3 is CASSWDREVSPLHF. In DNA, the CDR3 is TGTGCCAGCAGCTGGGACAGAGAAGTTTCGCCCCTCCACTTT.

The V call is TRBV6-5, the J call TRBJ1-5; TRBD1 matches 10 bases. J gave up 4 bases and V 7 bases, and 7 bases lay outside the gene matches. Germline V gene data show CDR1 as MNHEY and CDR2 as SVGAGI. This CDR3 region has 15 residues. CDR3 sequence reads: CASIFDRGRNQPQHF. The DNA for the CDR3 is TGTGCCAGCATTTTCGACAGGGGGCGGAATCAGCCCCAGCATTTT.

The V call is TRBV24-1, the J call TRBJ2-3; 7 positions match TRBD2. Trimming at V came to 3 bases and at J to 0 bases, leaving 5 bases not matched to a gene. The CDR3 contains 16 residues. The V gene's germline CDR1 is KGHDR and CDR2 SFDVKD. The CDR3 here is CATSDRLASSTDTQYF. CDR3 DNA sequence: TGTGCCACCAGTGATAGACTAGCATCTAGCACAGATACGCAGTATTTT.

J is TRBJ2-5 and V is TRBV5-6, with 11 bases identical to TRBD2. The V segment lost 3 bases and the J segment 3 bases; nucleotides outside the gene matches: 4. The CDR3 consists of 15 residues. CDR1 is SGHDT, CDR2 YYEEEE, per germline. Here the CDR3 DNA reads TGTGCCAGCAGCTACGGGACTAGCGGAAAAGAGACCCAGTACTTC. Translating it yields CASSYGTSGKETQYF.

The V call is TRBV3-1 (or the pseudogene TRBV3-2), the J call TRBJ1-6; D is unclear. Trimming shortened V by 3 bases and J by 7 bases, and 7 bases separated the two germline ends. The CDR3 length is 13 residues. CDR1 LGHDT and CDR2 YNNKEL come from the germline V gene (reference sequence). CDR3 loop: CASSQGRNSPLHF. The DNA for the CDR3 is TGTGCCAGCAGCCAGGGGAGGAATTCACCCCTCCACTTT.

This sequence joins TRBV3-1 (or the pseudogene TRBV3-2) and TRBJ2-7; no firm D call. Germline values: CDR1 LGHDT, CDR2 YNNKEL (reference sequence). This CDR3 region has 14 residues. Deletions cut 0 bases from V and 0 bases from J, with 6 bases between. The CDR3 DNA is TGTGCCAGCAGCCAAGAAGCCCTCTCCTACGAGCAGTACTTC. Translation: CASSQEALSYEQYF.

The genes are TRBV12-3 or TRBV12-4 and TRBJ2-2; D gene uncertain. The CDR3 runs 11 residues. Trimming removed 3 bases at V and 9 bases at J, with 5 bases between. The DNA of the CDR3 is TGTGCCAGCAGTTTTAGCCGGGAGCTGTTTTTT. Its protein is CASSFSRELFF.

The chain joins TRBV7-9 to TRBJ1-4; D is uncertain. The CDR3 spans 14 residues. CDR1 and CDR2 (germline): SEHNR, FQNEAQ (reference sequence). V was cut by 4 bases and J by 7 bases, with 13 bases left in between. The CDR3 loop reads CASSSDSLPEKLFF. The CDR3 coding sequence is TGTGCCAGCAGCTCGGATAGCCTGCCTGAAAAACTGTTTTTT. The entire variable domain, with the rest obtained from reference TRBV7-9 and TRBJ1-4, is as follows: DTGVSQNPRHKITKRGQNVTFRCDPISEHNRLYWYRQTLGQGPEFLTYFQNEAQLEKSRLLSDRFSAERPKGSFSTLEIQRTEQGDSAMYLCASSSDSLPEKLFFGSGTQLSVL.

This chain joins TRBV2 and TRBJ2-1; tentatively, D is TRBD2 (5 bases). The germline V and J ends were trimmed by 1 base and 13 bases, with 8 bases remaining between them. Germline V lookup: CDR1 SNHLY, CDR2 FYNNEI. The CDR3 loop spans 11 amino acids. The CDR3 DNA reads TGTGCCAGCAGTGAAGAGCGGTTCCAGTTCTTC. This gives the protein CASSEERFQFF.

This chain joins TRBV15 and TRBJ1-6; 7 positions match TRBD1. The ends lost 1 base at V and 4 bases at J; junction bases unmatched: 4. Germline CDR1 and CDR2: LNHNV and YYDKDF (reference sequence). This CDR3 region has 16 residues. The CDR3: CATSRVGTDYNSPLHF. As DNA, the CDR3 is TGTGCCACCAGCAGAGTGGGGACAGATTATAATTCACCCCTCCACTTT.

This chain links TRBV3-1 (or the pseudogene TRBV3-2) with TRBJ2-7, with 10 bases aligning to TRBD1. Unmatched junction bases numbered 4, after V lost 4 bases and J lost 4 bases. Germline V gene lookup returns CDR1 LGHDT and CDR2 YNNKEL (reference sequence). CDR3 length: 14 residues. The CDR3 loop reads CASSRRTGGYEQYF. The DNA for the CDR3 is TGTGCCAGCAGCCGCCGGACAGGGGGATACGAGCAGTACTTC.

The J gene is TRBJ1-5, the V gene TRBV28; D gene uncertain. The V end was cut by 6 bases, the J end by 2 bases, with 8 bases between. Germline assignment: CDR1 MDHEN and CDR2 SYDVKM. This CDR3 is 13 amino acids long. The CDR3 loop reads CASSTSGNQPQHF. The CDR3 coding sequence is TGTGCCAGCAGCACTTCGGGCAATCAGCCCCAGCATTTT.

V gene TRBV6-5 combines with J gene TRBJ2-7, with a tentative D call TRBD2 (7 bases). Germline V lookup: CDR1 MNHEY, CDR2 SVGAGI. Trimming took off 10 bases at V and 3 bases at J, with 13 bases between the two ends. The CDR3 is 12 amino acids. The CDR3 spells CATRGGLYEQYF. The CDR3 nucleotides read TGTGCCACTAGGGGGGGTCTCTACGAGCAGTACTTC.

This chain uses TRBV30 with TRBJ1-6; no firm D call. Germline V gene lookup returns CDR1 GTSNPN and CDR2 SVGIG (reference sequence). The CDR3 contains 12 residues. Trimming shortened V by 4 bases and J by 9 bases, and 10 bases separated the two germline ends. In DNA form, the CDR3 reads TGTGCCTGGATGGGAGGAATTTCACCCCTCCACTTT. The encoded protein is CAWMGGISPLHF.